The next 29 T cell receptor beta chains were all read from a single sample in a study of Ad26.COV2.S vaccination and SARS-CoV-2 variants. Treatment: roughly 18 received Ad26.COV2.S at low or high dose, single or two shots; 5 received placebo; per-sample allocation not given. At day 63 after the first vaccine or placebo injection, samples were drawn. Here immunoSEQ multiplex PCR was the method, and the copy in TCRdb shows in-frame clones only, minus some. This table holds about 250,000 clones, 87% found once. The sequencing used peripheral blood, collected in a trial of Ad26.COV2.S vaccine versus placebo. These receptors were obtained from a person between 18 and 60 years old who received the Ad26.COV2.S COVID-19 vaccine or a placebo.

The chain uses TRBV10-3 and TRBJ2-5; possible D gene TRBD2, 5 bases. The V end lost 2 bases, the J end lost 1 base, and 8 bases lay between the germline ends. Germline V CDR1 and CDR2: ENHRY, SYGVKD. This CDR3 has 14 amino acids. CDR3 amino acids: CAISEGGSQETQYF. Here the CDR3 DNA reads TGTGCCATCAGTGAGGGAGGCAGCCAAGAGACCCAGTACTTC.

This sequence joins TRBV2 and TRBJ2-7; 7 bases match TRBD1. V lost 2 bases to trimming and J lost 7 bases; unmatched junction nucleotides: 5. Germline CDR1 reads SNHLY; CDR2 reads FYNNEI. The CDR3 sequence is 13 residues long. CDR3 loop: CASSEWVQGEQYF. Written as DNA, the CDR3 is TGTGCCAGCAGTGAATGGGTACAGGGGGAGCAGTACTTC.

The V call is TRBV7-8, the J call TRBJ2-7, with a weak D call TRBD1 (5 bases). V was trimmed by 2 bases and J by 2 bases, leaving 7 bases between them. Germline V gives CDR1 SGHVS, CDR2 FQNEAQ. The CDR3 spans 13 residues. CDR3 DNA: TGTGCCAGCAGCTTACAGGGTACCTACGAGCAGTACTTC. Translation: CASSLQGTYEQYF.

The chain combines TRBV18 with TRBJ1-2; unclear D gene. Looked up from germline, CDR1 is KGHSH and CDR2 is LQKENI. Trimming removed 8 bases from V and 4 bases from J, with 14 bases in between. The CDR3 extends over 13 amino acids. CDR3: CASGGMSGYGYTF. The CDR3 DNA reads as TGTGCCAGCGGAGGGATGTCTGGCTATGGCTACACCTTC.

This clone appeared a single time. This sequence joins TRBV6-6 and TRBJ1-5, with TRBD1 matching 9 bases. Trimming cost V 5 bases and J 2 bases; bases outside gene matches: 10. This CDR3 comprises 17 residues. CDR1 is MNHNY and CDR2 is SVGAGI in the germline V gene (reference sequence). In DNA, the CDR3 is TGTGCCAGCAGTCCCTCGGACAGGGGAGGGGGCAATCAGCCCCAGCATTTT. Translation: CASSPSDRGGGNQPQHF.

The chain couples TRBV7-2 to TRBJ1-3; TRBD1 aligns across 7 bases. Germline assignment: CDR1 SGHTA and CDR2 FQGNSA. This CDR3 has 16 residues. Trimming cost V 5 bases and J 3 bases; bases outside gene matches: 10. The CDR3 here is CASSRTGGGRGNTIYF. In nucleotides, the CDR3 is TGTGCCAGCAGCCGGACAGGTGGGGGCCGTGGAAACACCATATATTTT.

This chain uses TRBV7-2 with TRBJ2-6, with TRBD1 matching 7 bases. Germline CDR1 reads SGHTA; CDR2 reads FQGNSA. The V and J ends lost 7 bases and 0 bases, in that order; junction bases with no gene match: 3. There are 15 residues in the CDR3. DNA for the CDR3: TGTGCCAGCATAAACAGGGGCTCTGGGGCCAACGTCCTGACTTTC. This encodes CASINRGSGANVLTF.

The rearrangement joins TRBV7-2 to TRBJ1-3; D might be TRBD1 (6 bases). Germline CDR1 and CDR2: SGHTA and FQGNSA. The CDR3 is made up of 15 amino acids. V was shortened by 2 bases and J by 6 bases, with 14 bases between the two germline ends. CDR3 residues: CASSLKGGGANTIYF. For the CDR3, the DNA is TGTGCCAGCAGCTTAAAGGGCGGGGGGGCAAACACCATATATTTT.

This chain links TRBV7-8 with TRBJ1-1; 7 positions match TRBD1. Germline V gene sequence: CDR1 SGHVS, CDR2 FQNEAQ. The CDR3 spans 13 residues. J lost 7 bases, V lost 0 bases, and 2 bases had no gene match. The CDR3 loop is CASSLAGGDEAFF. The CDR3 nucleotides read TGTGCCAGCAGCTTAGCAGGGGGCGATGAAGCTTTCTTT.

The genes are TRBV10-2 and TRBJ2-7; 8 bases align to TRBD1. J gave up 0 bases and V 6 bases, and 13 bases lay outside the gene matches. CDR3 length: 17 residues. Per germline, CDR1 WSHSY and CDR2 SAAADI. CDR3 residues: CASRVPTTGGPSYEQYF. CDR3 DNA sequence: TGCGCCAGCAGAGTCCCAACAACAGGGGGGCCCTCCTACGAGCAGTACTTC.

This clone was seen only once. The V gene is TRBV7-2, the J gene TRBJ2-3; the D gene is possibly TRBD2 (5 bases). Trimming stripped 4 bases from V and 2 bases from J, with 7 bases between. The CDR3 has 13 amino acids. Germline V gives CDR1 SGHTA, CDR2 FQGNSA. The DNA of the CDR3 is TGTGCCAGCAGCTCCCGGGACACAGATACGCAGTATTTT. Its translation: CASSSRDTDTQYF.

This rearrangement joins TRBV3-1 (or the pseudogene TRBV3-2) to TRBJ2-3, with 9 bases lining up with TRBD2. V dropped 3 bases and J dropped 13; count of bases not matched to a gene: 8. CDR3 size: 13 residues. Germline CDR1 reads LGHDT; CDR2 reads YNNKEL (reference sequence). CDR3 coding DNA: TGTGCCAGCAGCCAGACTAGCGGCAACGGGGAGTATTTT. This codes for CASSQTSGNGEYF.

The chain links TRBV6-5 to TRBJ1-1; TRBD1 matches 12 bases. The ends lost 6 bases at V and 8 bases at J; junction bases unmatched: 7. CDR1 and CDR2 (germline): MNHEY, SVGAGI. The CDR3 spans 14 residues. The CDR3 here is CASRGTGGVQEAFF. CDR3 bases: TGTGCCAGCAGGGGGACAGGGGGCGTTCAAGAAGCTTTCTTT.

The V and J genes are TRBV3-1 (or the pseudogene TRBV3-2) and TRBJ1-5; no definite D call. Germline CDR1 LGHDT, CDR2 YNNKEL (reference sequence). With 4 bases removed from V and 4 bases from J, the gap between germline ends came to 14 bases. This CDR3 is built from 15 residues. The CDR3 DNA is TGTGCCAGCAGCCCAACGCGACAATCTAATCAGCCCCAGCATTTT. Translation: CASSPTRQSNQPQHF.

This clone was observed once. The chain recombines TRBV5-1 with TRBJ2-3; weak D call: TRBD2 (6 bases). Germline V gene sequence: CDR1 SGHRS, CDR2 YFSETQ. This CDR3 region has 14 residues. V was shortened by 0 bases and J by 4 bases, with 9 bases between the two germline ends. The CDR3 bases are TGCGCCAGCAGCTTGGGACTAGAGGCAGATACGCAGTATTTT. Its translation: CASSLGLEADTQYF.

Turning to this clone: One end of the junction varies from germline; a read error may be responsible. J is TRBJ1-4 and V is TRBV10-3; D is unresolved. Germline V gene lookup returns CDR1 ENHRY and CDR2 SYGVKD. The CDR3 length is 15 residues. The CDR3 coding sequence is TGTGCCACCAGTGTGTCGGCAGGCTTAAATGAAAAACTGTTTTTT. Translated, it gives CATSVSAGLNEKLFF.

This clone has just one count. The genes are TRBV7-9 and TRBJ1-1, with D hard to call. V dropped 6 bases and J dropped 1 base, with 12 bases sitting between them. From germline, CDR1 is SEHNR and CDR2 FQNEAQ (reference sequence). CDR3 length: 14 residues. The CDR3 DNA follows: TGTGCCAGCAGTACCCAGGATAAGAACACTGAAGCTTTCTTT. Its protein product is CASSTQDKNTEAFF.

This clone was found once. The V and J genes are TRBV6-5 and TRBJ2-2; 11 bases match TRBD2. This CDR3 is 15 amino acids long. V gave up 11 bases and J gave up 2 bases; unmatched junction bases: 7. Germline-derived CDR1 and CDR2 are MNHEY and SVGAGI. The CDR3 protein is CASWTSGFNTGELFF. Written as DNA, the CDR3 is TGTGCCTCCTGGACTAGCGGGTTTAACACCGGGGAGCTGTTTTTT.

This chain uses TRBV6-6 with TRBJ1-2, with no clear D. V was pared by 3 bases and J by 0 bases, with 8 bases between. Germline V CDR1 and CDR2: MNHNY, SVGAGI (reference sequence). CDR3 length: 14 residues. CDR3 sequence: CASSYGLSNYGYTF. The CDR3 DNA reads TGTGCCAGCAGTTATGGACTGTCTAACTATGGCTACACCTTC.

J is TRBJ2-7 and V is TRBV9; D might be TRBD2 (6 bases). The germline CDR1 and CDR2 sequences are SGDLS and YYNGEE. Trimming pared 3 bases from V and 0 bases from J, leaving 10 bases between. This CDR3 region has 14 residues. This CDR3 is CASSGGVSSYEQYF. The CDR3, as DNA: TGTGCCAGCAGCGGGGGGGTTAGCTCCTACGAGCAGTACTTC.

V gene TRBV6-6 combines with J gene TRBJ2-3, with D uncertain. Germline lookup yields CDR1 MNHNY and CDR2 SVGAGI (reference sequence). The CDR3 is made up of 14 amino acids. Trimming shortened V by 4 bases and J by 3 bases, and 11 bases separated the two germline ends. CDR3 sequence: CASSWGGQTDTQYF. CDR3 coding DNA: TGTGCCAGCAGTTGGGGTGGGCAAACAGATACGCAGTATTTT.

This sequence joins TRBV5-4 and TRBJ2-1, with D perhaps matching TRBD2 (6 bases). The CDR3 has 16 residues. Per the germline V gene, CDR1 is SGHNT and CDR2 is YYREEE (reference sequence). Trimming stripped 0 bases from V and 7 bases from J, with 17 bases between. The CDR3 region has the DNA TGTGCCAGCAGCTTGGGAGTCGCGGGGTCTGGTAATGAGCAGTTCTTC. Translated: CASSLGVAGSGNEQFF.

The V and J genes are TRBV10-2 and TRBJ1-5; tentatively, D is TRBD1 (5 bases). The CDR3 contains 13 residues. Germline values: CDR1 WSHSY, CDR2 SAAADI. Trimming pared 5 bases from V and 4 bases from J, leaving 9 bases between. The CDR3 DNA sequence: TGCGCCAGCAGTCCTAGACAGAATCAGCCCCAGCATTTT. Its protein is CASSPRQNQPQHF.

This chain connects TRBV4-1 to TRBJ1-2; D gene uncertain. The CDR3 covers 15 residues. Germline CDR1 and CDR2: MGHRA and YSYEKL. The V gene lost 3 bases and the J gene lost 4 bases, with 15 bases spanning the gap. CDR3 nucleotide sequence: TGCGCCAGCAGCCATCCCCTGGGAGGGATCTATGGCTACACCTTC. It specifies CASSHPLGGIYGYTF.

V is TRBV19 and J is TRBJ2-3; D remains ambiguous. Germline lookup yields CDR1 LNHDA and CDR2 SQIVND (reference sequence). This CDR3 comprises 14 residues. Trimming took 3 bases from V and 0 from J, leaving 7 bases between them. CDR3 protein: CASSIAASTDTQYF. CDR3 sequence (DNA): TGTGCCAGTAGTATTGCAGCTAGCACAGATACGCAGTATTTT. Drawing the rest from reference TRBV19 and TRBJ2-3, the complete variable domain is DGGITQSPKYLFRKEGQNVTLSCEQNLNHDAMYWYRQDPGQGLRLIYYSQIVNDFQKGDIAEGYSVSREKKESFPLTVTSAQKNPTAFYLCASSIAASTDTQYFGPGTRLTVL.

This rearrangement joins TRBV4-2 to TRBJ1-2, with D tentatively TRBD1 (5 bases). V gave up 0 bases and J gave up 7 bases, with 12 bases separating them. Germline V gene sequence: CDR1 LGHNA, CDR2 YNFKEQ. CDR3 length equals 14 residues. This chain's CDR3 is CASSQDAQGGGYTF. The CDR3, as DNA: TGTGCCAGCAGCCAAGATGCCCAGGGCGGTGGCTACACCTTC.

This clone was counted between two and nine times. V usage is TRBV7-3 and J usage is TRBJ2-7; 7 bases match TRBD1. The ends lost 3 bases at V and 6 bases at J; junction bases unmatched: 8. Per the germline V gene, CDR1 is SGHTA and CDR2 is FQGTGA. The CDR3 loop spans 14 amino acids. The CDR3 sequence is CASSFRQGSGEQYF. In nucleotides, the CDR3 is TGTGCCAGCAGCTTCCGACAGGGATCGGGCGAGCAGTACTTC.

The genes are TRBV6-4 and TRBJ1-6, with D perhaps matching TRBD1 (6 bases). Germline V lookup: CDR1 MRHNA, CDR2 SNTAGT. This CDR3 contains 13 residues. V lost 6 bases to trimming and J lost 10 bases, with 13 bases between them. CDR3 loop: CASRPSGGSPLHF. CDR3 sequence (DNA): TGTGCCAGCAGGCCGTCGGGGGGCTCACCCCTCCACTTT.

The chain joins TRBV7-8 to TRBJ2-7, with D perhaps TRBD2 (6 bases). The V and J ends lost 5 bases and 6 bases respectively, with 8 bases between them. The germline V gene has CDR1 SGHVS and CDR2 FQNEAQ. The CDR3 totals 11 residues. The CDR3 spells CASSRGIEQYF. The CDR3 DNA reads TGTGCCAGCAGCCGCGGGATCGAGCAGTACTTC.